By frequency in the sample, the clone carrying this T cell receptor beta chain is medium-sized. The antigen is undetermined. Sample treatment: 10-day PBMC culture with coronavirus spike peptide pools or control peptides (ViraFEST assay). CD4+ T lymphocytes from the unexposed donor were collected before the COVID-19 pandemic (2011-2018). ViraFEST grew antigen-specific T cells using peptide pools, then sequenced TCRs. IL-2 at 8.5 to 10 IU/ml and peptide pools at approximately 9.6 ug/ml were added to PBMCs cultured at two million per well. This entry is derived from a study of vaccination and CD4 T cells after COVID-19. Deletions cut 8 bases from V and 3 bases from J, with 11 bases between. CDR1 SNHLY and CDR2 FYNNEI come from the germline V gene. This CDR3 region has 12 residues. Findings and limits, study-wide: The study found that a median about 88% of reactive clones in convalescent patients appeared only post-vaccination.

Cultured CD4+ T cell DNA was sequenced using the Oncomine TCR Beta short-read assay. In this case, cultured CD4+ T cells provided the extracted genomic DNA. A single record per CDR3 protein comes from TCRdb applying MiXCR to the PCR reads. The data show about 9,700 distinct CDR3 sequences, 30% to 35% seen once. The sequencing input was CD4+ T cells from blood, cultured in vitro. The receptor was derived from a human donor in good health. The chain has TRBV2 and TRBJ2-7, with a possible D match to TRBD1 (5 bases). In DNA, the CDR3 is TGTGCCAGCGACAGCGAATTCTACGAGCAGTACTTC. Its protein product is CASDSEFYEQYF.